This T cell receptor (beta chain) originates from a study of blood T cell repertoires in COVID-19. Overall study context: Samples came from the United States, Italy and Spain, spanning acute and convalescent COVID-19.

CDR1 is MNHNY and CDR2 is SVGAGI in the germline V gene (reference sequence). The CDR3 is 14 amino acids. V shed 4 bases, J shed 2 bases, and the junction held 5 bases outside the gene matches. It was during active infection that Seattle patients were enrolled and then longitudinally followed. Per the study methods: Amplification of reference gene primers was used by the study to estimate nucleated cell counts. The protocol was immunoSEQ multiplex PCR, while the TCRdb copy is restricted to in-frame clones and leaves out a portion. The V and J calls and clone size come from that table; D and trimming were worked out from the DNA. The data show some 360,000 clones, with about nine tenths seen just once and around 3.9% held by the top ten.

V usage is TRBV6-6 and J usage is TRBJ2-7, with 7 bases that match TRBD1. This TCR derives from a woman between 55 and 75 years old with COVID-19, enrolled during active disease. Sequenced input: peripheral blood. The CDR3 here is CASSSGQVTYEQYF. Written as DNA, the CDR3 is TGTGCCAGCAGTTCCGGACAGGTGACCTACGAGCAGTACTTC.